This TCR beta chain was found in a study of blood T cell repertoires in COVID-19. The wider study: There were acute and convalescent COVID-19 samples, and they came from the United States, Italy and Spain. T cells, B-cell-depleted T cells, or PBMCs provided the cDNA or gDNA that served as material.

This CDR3 spans 14 amino acids. Germline assignment: CDR1 SNHLY and CDR2 FYNNEI. The germline V and J ends were trimmed by 9 bases and 4 bases, with 15 bases remaining between them. Method: immunoSEQ multiplex PCR; TCRdb's copy keeps in-frame clones and lacks some. The sample holds about 200,000 clones; over 70% are singletons and the top ten take roughly 8%. This sequence was found in a woman aged 80 or over with acute or convalescent COVID-19. V is TRBV2 and J is TRBJ2-2; TRBD2 is a possible D gene (6 bases). The material sequenced was peripheral blood. The CDR3 loop is CASGRTGTTGELFF. In DNA, the CDR3 is TGTGCCAGTGGGAGGACGGGGACCACCGGGGAGCTGTTTTTT.